This T cell receptor beta chain was identified in a study of PD-L1 blockade in urothelial cancer. Trimming removed 2 bases at V and 4 bases at J, with 6 bases between. The CDR3 contains 13 residues. CDR1 SEHNR and CDR2 FQNEAQ come from the germline V gene (reference sequence). TCRdb's copy holds only in-frame clones and misses some; the assay was immunoSEQ multiplex PCR. The sample lists some 110,000 clones, around 93% occurring once. Time point specified: peripheral blood 6 weeks after treatment start. This specimen was PBMCs, taken around atezolizumab (anti-PD-L1) treatment. The TCR originated in a man aged 55-75 years with urothelial cancer. This chain links TRBV7-9 with TRBJ2-1; TRBD2 might be the D (5 bases). CDR3 residues: CASSLRGYNEQFF. The CDR3, as DNA: TGTGCCAGCAGCTTACGGGGATACAATGAGCAGTTCTTC.